One and the same sample provided the 13 T cell receptor beta chains below, sequenced in a study of CD8 T cells in ankylosing spondylitis. Study-level points and caveats: Blood from ankylosing spondylitis patients appeared to carry a characteristic roughly 8-variant TCR beta motif.

Antigens for these TCRs are unknown. One entry per CDR3 protein, called by TCRdb with MiXCR from the 5' RACE reads. The data hold approximately 300,000 distinct CDR3 sequences, with roughly 8% observed a single time. Sequencing was performed on blood, either unsorted or a sorted T cell fraction (not recorded which). The receptors shown here come from a male donor with ankylosing spondylitis.

This clonotype has ten or more counts. The V call is TRBV27, the J call TRBJ1-4; 7 bases align to TRBD1. This CDR3 comprises 15 residues. From germline, CDR1 is MNHEY and CDR2 SMNVEV (reference sequence). Trimming took 6 bases from V and 2 from J; bases not matched to a gene: 6. The CDR3 sequence: CASSPGGQTNEKLFF. CDR3 sequence (DNA): TGTGCCAGCAGCCCCGGGGGACAGACTAATGAAAAACTGTTTTTT.

This clonotype was counted many times. This chain connects TRBV29-1 to TRBJ2-7, with D possibly TRBD2 on 5 matching bases. Trimming pared 4 bases from V and 6 bases from J, leaving 16 bases between. CDR3 length: 13 amino acids. Germline CDR1 is SQVTM and CDR2 is ANQGSEA. The CDR3 sequence: CSVGSVGEAEQYF. As DNA, the CDR3 is TGCAGCGTTGGGTCTGTGGGAGAAGCCGAGCAGTACTTC.

This clonotype was counted a few times. The rearrangement uses TRBV5-5 and TRBJ2-1; 9 bases map to TRBD1. Per germline, CDR1 SGHKS and CDR2 YYEKEE (reference sequence). Trimming cost V 2 bases and J 7 bases; bases outside gene matches: 7. This CDR3 spans 15 amino acids. CDR3 sequence: CASSFTRDRANEQFF. Written as DNA, the CDR3 is TGTGCCAGCAGCTTTACTCGGGACAGGGCGAATGAGCAGTTCTTC.

V usage is TRBV29-1 and J usage is TRBJ2-1; TRBD1 matches at 8 bases. J lost 8 bases, V lost 4 bases, and 7 bases had no gene match. The CDR3 loop spans 13 amino acids. Germline V gene sequence: CDR1 SQVTM, CDR2 ANQGSEA. CDR3 region: CSVAWAGGHEQFF. The CDR3 DNA reads as TGCAGCGTTGCGTGGGCAGGGGGCCATGAGCAGTTCTTC.

This clonotype was counted only a few times. V is TRBV4-1 and J is TRBJ2-5; D unresolved. CDR1 is MGHRA and CDR2 is YSYEKL in the germline V gene. Trimming cost V 3 bases and J 2 bases, with 13 bases left between them. This CDR3 has 15 residues. This CDR3 reads CASSHSSQEQETQYF. The CDR3 nucleotides read TGCGCCAGCAGCCACTCGTCTCAGGAACAAGAGACCCAGTACTTC.

The chain recombines TRBV9 with TRBJ2-6, with 10 bases identical to TRBD2. The CDR3 is made up of 17 amino acids. Germline-derived CDR1 and CDR2 are SGDLS and YYNGEE. The J segment lost 1 base and the V segment lost 1 base, leaving 2 bases of the junction unmatched. CDR3 loop: CASSVLAGVSGANVLTF. The CDR3 region has the DNA TGTGCCAGCAGCGTACTAGCGGGAGTGTCTGGGGCCAACGTCCTGACTTTC. Combining the CDR3 with reference TRBV9 and TRBJ2-6 gives the whole variable domain DSGVTQTPKHLITATGQRVTLRCSPRSGDLSVYWYQQSLDQGLQFLIQYYNGEERAKGNILERFSAQQFPDLHSELNLSSLELGDSALYFCASSVLAGVSGANVLTFGAGSRLTVL.

This clonotype appeared a few times. The chain employs TRBV9 and TRBJ2-7; TRBD1 is a possible D gene (6 bases). The CDR3 length is 13 residues. The germline V gene has CDR1 SGDLS and CDR2 YYNGEE. Trimming removed 2 bases at V and 0 bases at J, with 6 bases between. The CDR3 bases are TGTGCCAGCAGCGTGGACAGCTCCTACGAGCAGTACTTC. Translation: CASSVDSSYEQYF.

The V call is TRBV29-1, the J call TRBJ1-3; D not certain. The CDR3 has 11 residues. Germline V gene sequence: CDR1 SQVTM, CDR2 ANQGSEA. Trimming stripped 6 bases from V and 4 bases from J, with 7 bases between. The chain's CDR3 is CSVVTGNTIYF. The CDR3 region has the DNA TGCAGCGTCGTGACCGGAAACACCATATATTTT.

V is TRBV7-3 and J is TRBJ2-3; possibly TRBD1 for D (6 bases). Looked up from germline, CDR1 is SGHTA and CDR2 is FQGTGA. CDR3 length: 15 residues. Trimming left V 4 bases short and J 1 base short, with 12 bases between. In DNA, the CDR3 is TGTGCCAGCAGCTCGTTCAGGGGCGGCACAGATACGCAGTATTTT. Protein product: CASSSFRGGTDTQYF.

This clonotype occurred a few times. CDR3 DNA sequence: TGTGCCAGCAGATCCGGGACAGAATTCTACGAGCAGTACTTC. Protein sequence: CASRSGTEFYEQYF. This chain joins TRBV12-3 or TRBV12-4 and TRBJ2-7, with 7 bases fitting TRBD1. This CDR3 is built from 14 residues. With V trimmed by 6 bases and J by 3 bases, 8 bases remained unmatched.

In its sample, this clonotype was seen a few times. The chain carries TRBV5-1 and TRBJ1-1; D is unclear. Looked up from germline, CDR1 is SGHRS and CDR2 is YFSETQ. This CDR3 comprises 15 residues. Deletions cut 1 base from V and 7 bases from J, with 17 bases between. The CDR3 region has the DNA TGCGCCAGCAGCTTGTTACGCGTTTTTGAGGGTGAAGCTTTCTTT. Residues: CASSLLRVFEGEAFF.

The chain uses TRBV12-3 or TRBV12-4 and TRBJ2-7, with D maybe TRBD2 (5 bases). The CDR3 extends over 14 amino acids. V was trimmed by 6 bases and J by 3 bases, leaving 15 bases between them. The CDR3 here is CASSYLGSDYEQYF. CDR3 in DNA: TGTGCCAGCAGCTATTTAGGGAGCGACTACGAGCAGTACTTC.

This clonotype turned up a few times. The chain has TRBV25-1 and TRBJ1-2; D gene uncertain. V was trimmed by 1 base and J by 5 bases, leaving 8 bases between them. This CDR3 has 13 amino acids. The germline gives CDR1 MGHDK, CDR2 SYGVNS. The CDR3 loop reads CASSESGRYGYTF. DNA for the CDR3: TGTGCCAGCAGTGAATCTGGCCGTTATGGCTACACCTTC.